This TCR beta chain is from a study of molecular identifiers for immune sequencing clone quantification listed by TCRdb under 2018. About the study as a whole: For a replicate experiment, the RNA from either roughly 18,000 or 92,000 naive CD8 T cells was divided into five aliquots, and four of those aliquots went on to sequencing. CD8 T cells were used in a methods study to benchmark molecular-identifier clustering-based TCR repertoire sequencing (MIDCIRS) and TCR RNA copy counting.

The CDR3 contains 16 residues, cysteine and phenylalanine counted. Of the read, only the CDR3 DNA is kept; its 48 bases are in frame from base 1. The germline V gene yields SGDLS for CDR1 and YYNGEE for CDR2. Naive CD8 T cell libraries were made from 20,000 to 1,000,000 sorted cells using 10%, 30% or 50% of purified RNA. Naive CD8 T cells were FACS-sorted as CD8+CD4-CCR7+CD45RA+ on a BD FACSAria II into RLT Plus buffer. Detection sensitivity was tested by spiking Jurkat RNA equal to roughly ten TCR copies' worth into samples containing 20,000-1,000,000 naive CD8 T cells. CD8 T cells were enriched with RosetteSep CD8+ T Cell Enrichment Cocktail and Ficoll-Paque, followed by ACK red cell lysis. Library generation was performed with PCR. Data came from a NextSeq 500. Bulk TCR libraries were made following a previously described method, with the TCR primers given in Table S5. Total RNA was purified with the Qiagen AllPrep DNA/RNA kit. Before analysis, reads from multiple sequencing runs of the same library were pooled. On the authors' methods: Reads were retained only if their TCR constant sequence matched exactly, and those retained reads were trimmed to 150 nt and grouped according to their 12-nt molecular barcodes. Reads in each barcode group were sub-clustered using a 15% Levenshtein threshold, and a quality-weighted consensus sequence was built for each RNA molecule. Non-functional sequences were removed, as were lower-count sequences one edit away from another. On the basis of fitting two negative binomial distributions, barcode sub-clusters with fewer than 20% of the maximum read count were discarded. TCRdb reran the public reads through fastp at Q25 and MiXCR, keeping productive beta chains. Entries that share a CDR3 protein sequence are merged under the most common genes and DNA. What appears here as the V and J calls and clone size reflects TCRdb's work, not the paper's. The sample profile shows hundreds of thousands of distinct CDR3 sequences; around 25% of them were found once. The ten largest clones capture about 0.8% of the sample.

As concerns this clonotype: Its antigen remains undetermined. An end of the junction differs from the germline gene, which may be a read error.

Study-wide findings and limitations: Identical TCR molecules sharing a barcode could cause highly expanded clone sizes to be underestimated. The naive libraries included spiked-in Jurkat TCR RNA (10 copies' worth), and this Jurkat TCR RNA is not part of the donor repertoire. When barcode sub-clustering was left out, chimeric consensus sequences inflated TCR diversity, with chimeras reaching as high as 47%. In CMV-specific effector cells, clones with more than 20 RNA copies accounted for over 98% of molecules, whereas in naive cells such clones accounted for under 1%. A single cell's worth of spiked-in Jurkat TCR RNA was reported detectable even among one million naive CD8 T cells. Modeling gave around 2.7 recovered TCR RNA copies per cell versus approximately 10 by digital PCR, implying around 33% capture efficiency.

Here the chain combines TRBV9 and TRBJ1-2; there is no confident call for the D gene. What was sequenced was naive CD8+ T cells from blood, with Jurkat cell RNA spiked in. This specimen's cell subset or site label, per the study, means: FACS-sorted CD8+CD4-CCR7+CD45RA+ naive T cells. This receptor was taken from a human donor in good health. Some libraries in this study had Jurkat cell RNA spiked in. In nucleotides, the sequence is TGTGCCAGCAGCGTAGCGGAATTTGCCTATAACTATGACTACACCTTC. It specifies CASSVAEFAYNYDYTF.